Here is one T cell receptor (beta chain) with its context. What it binds is unknown. The data belong to a study of CXCR3-negative and CXCR3-positive naive CD8 T cells. Notes on the study in general: From TRB CDR3 properties, TCR strength was inferred; surface CD5 did not differ between naive subsets. Similar TRBV-TRBJ gene usage was seen in naive CXCR3-negative and CXCR3-positive cells, but not in memory cells. Naive cells that were CXCR3-positive had more hydrophobic TRB CDR3s (compared with CXCR3-negative naive cells).

All TRB cDNA libraries came from 5' RACE performed with UMI labels. TCRdb reprocessed the 5' RACE reads, with one entry per CDR3 protein and no DNA. The data show about 86,000 distinct CDR3 sequences, and the top ten clones hold approximately 0.82%. Sorts that each held 300,000 cells were run in triplicate for every CD8+ T cell subset. The CDR3 runs 15 residues. Germline V gene lookup returns CDR1 MDHEN and CDR2 SYDVKM. What was sequenced was naive CXCR3+ CD8+ T cells from blood. Subset given: CD45RO-CCR7+CD27+CD95- naive CD8+ T cells expressing CXCR3 (TNR3+). The source is a human donor in good health. Some clones in this sample may be carry-over from other donors' samples. The V and J genes are TRBV28 and TRBJ2-3; TCRdb returns TRBD2, unconfirmable since there is no DNA. CDR3 loop: CASRPNPAGTDTQYF.